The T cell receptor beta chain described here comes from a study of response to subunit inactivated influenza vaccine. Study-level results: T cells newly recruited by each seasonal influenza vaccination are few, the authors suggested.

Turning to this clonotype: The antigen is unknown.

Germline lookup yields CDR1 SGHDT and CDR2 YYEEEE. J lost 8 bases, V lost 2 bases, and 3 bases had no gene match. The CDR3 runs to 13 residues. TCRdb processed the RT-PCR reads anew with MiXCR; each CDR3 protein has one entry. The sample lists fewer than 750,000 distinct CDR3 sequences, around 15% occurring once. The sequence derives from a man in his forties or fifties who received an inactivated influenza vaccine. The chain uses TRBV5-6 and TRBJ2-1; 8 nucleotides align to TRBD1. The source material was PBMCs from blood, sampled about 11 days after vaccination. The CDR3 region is CASSLYRGYEQFF. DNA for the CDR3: TGTGCCAGCAGCTTATACAGGGGGTATGAGCAGTTCTTC.